The present T cell receptor (beta chain) was sequenced within a study of T cell repertoires in cytomegalovirus infection. Overall study context: Shared public TCR beta signatures pointed to both CMV infection and a matching HLA type.

This clonotype was detected many times. Its specificity is not known. Findings and caveats of the study: It was HLA-C-restricted CMV-specific TCR beta clonotypes that dominated the response ex vivo.

Using its own MiXCR run on the reads, TCRdb lists one record per CDR3 protein. This table holds fewer than 550,000 distinct CDR3 sequences, over 9% found once. Germline CDR1 MNHEY, CDR2 SVGAGI. The CDR3 consists of 14 residues. Trimming stripped 0 bases from V and 2 bases from J, with 8 bases between. This sequence was found in a human donor in good health (CMV status not recorded). Some clones in this sample may be carry-over from other donors' samples. Specimen: PBMCs. The chain employs TRBV6-5 and TRBJ2-7; D gene uncertain. As DNA, the CDR3 is TGTGCCAGCAGTTACTCGCGCTCTACCTACGAGCAGTACTTC. Translating gives CASSYSRSTYEQYF.